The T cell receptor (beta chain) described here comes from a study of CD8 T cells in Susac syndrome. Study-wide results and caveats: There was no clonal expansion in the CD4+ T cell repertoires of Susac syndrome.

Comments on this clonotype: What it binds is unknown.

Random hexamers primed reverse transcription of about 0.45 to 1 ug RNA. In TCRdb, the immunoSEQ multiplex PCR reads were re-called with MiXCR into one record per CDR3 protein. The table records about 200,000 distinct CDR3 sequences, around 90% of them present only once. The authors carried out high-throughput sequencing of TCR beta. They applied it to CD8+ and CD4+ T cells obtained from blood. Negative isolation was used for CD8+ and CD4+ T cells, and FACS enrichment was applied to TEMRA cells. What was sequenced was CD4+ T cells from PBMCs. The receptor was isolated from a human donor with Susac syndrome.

CDR3 sequence: CATSGDRGSNSPLHF. The CDR3 nucleotides read TGTGCCACCAGTGGAGACAGGGGTAGCAATTCACCCCTCCACTTT. This rearrangement joins TRBV24-1 to TRBJ1-6; TRBD1 agrees at 8 bases. The V and J ends lost 5 bases and 7 bases, in that order; junction bases with no gene match: 6. Germline-derived CDR1 and CDR2 are KGHDR and SFDVKD. CDR3 length: 15 residues.